The 10 T cell receptor beta chains below were found in one sample sequenced in a study of T-cell reconstitution after alpha-beta-depleted transplantation in children. Construction of the TCRbeta library involved unique molecular identifiers. MiXCR was run by TCRdb on the PCR reads, yielding one entry per CDR3 protein. The repertoire includes about 500,000 distinct CDR3 sequences, around a third of them detected once, and more than 2% sits in the top ten. The sequenced sample was PBMCs from the stem cell graft donor, obtained from the stem cell graft. Receptors were obtained from a human donor who donated a stem cell graft to a child with aplastic anemia.

This clonotype was seen a handful of times. The rearrangement uses TRBV9 and TRBJ2-1; 8 bases agree with TRBD2. CDR3 size: 14 residues. Germline values: CDR1 SGDLS, CDR2 YYNGEE. The J segment lost 8 bases and the V segment lost 3 bases, leaving 7 bases of the junction unmatched. The CDR3, as DNA: TGTGCCAGCAGCGGGGGAGCGGGAGAACATGAGCAGTTCTTC. It encodes CASSGGAGEHEQFF.

The rearrangement links TRBV18 to TRBJ2-1, with 9 bases identical to TRBD2. The germline gives CDR1 KGHSH, CDR2 LQKENI. V lost 6 bases and J lost 5; bases outside the gene matches: 8. This CDR3 region has 15 residues. The CDR3 here is CASSPLAGTDNEQFF. The CDR3 nucleotides are TGTGCCAGCTCCCCCCTAGCGGGAACAGACAATGAGCAGTTCTTC.

The chain combines TRBV20-1 with TRBJ2-1; D is unclear. This CDR3 is 15 amino acids long. Germline V gives CDR1 DFQATT, CDR2 SNEGSKA (reference sequence). Trimming cost V 1 base and J 0 bases, with 10 bases left between them. This chain's CDR3 is CSARVGLSSYNEQFF. In DNA, the CDR3 is TGCAGTGCTAGAGTTGGATTAAGCTCCTACAATGAGCAGTTCTTC.

The rearrangement links TRBV27 to TRBJ1-1, with TRBD1 as a possible D gene (6 bases). Looked up from germline, CDR1 is MNHEY and CDR2 is SMNVEV (reference sequence). V was clipped by 8 bases and J by 4 bases, with 17 bases between them. The CDR3 spans 14 residues. The CDR3 nucleotides read TGTGCCAGCGGAGTGCGGGGGGCCGGCACTGAAGCTTTCTTT. Translation: CASGVRGAGTEAFF.

CDR3 coding DNA: TGTGCCACCAGCAGAGATCTCTCTGGAAACACCATATATTTT. Encoded protein: CATSRDLSGNTIYF. The V and J genes are TRBV15 and TRBJ1-3; D not certain. Trimming left V 0 bases short and J 0 bases short, with 3 bases between. Germline V gene lookup returns CDR1 LNHNV and CDR2 YYDKDF (reference sequence). This CDR3 has 14 amino acids. The whole variable domain, filled in from reference TRBV15 and TRBJ1-3, reads DAMVIQNPRYQVTQFGKPVTLSCSQTLNHNVMYWYQQKSSQAPKLLFHYYDKDFNNEADTPDNFQSRRPNTSFCFLDIRSPGLGDTAMYLCATSRDLSGNTIYFGEGSWLTVV.

Only a few counts were recorded for this clonotype. The gene calls are TRBV6-1 and TRBJ1-2; a weak D match, TRBD1 (5 bases). The germline gives CDR1 MNHNS, CDR2 SASEGT. The V end lost 8 bases, the J end lost 4 bases, and 11 bases lay between the germline ends. The CDR3 loop spans 12 amino acids. This CDR3 reads CASGGRGYGYTF. The CDR3 nucleotides are TGTGCCAGCGGGGGACGCGGCTATGGCTACACCTTC.

The V gene is TRBV21-1, the J gene TRBJ2-7; TRBD2 is the table's D call, not checked against the DNA. TRBV21-1 is designated a pseudogene. This CDR3 comprises 14 residues. The CDR3 nucleotides read TGTGCCAGCAGCATGCTAGCGGGAGCCTACGAGCAGTACGTC. This translates into CASSMLAGAYEQYV.

The chain uses TRBV29-1 and TRBJ1-2; no clear D gene. This CDR3 region has 13 residues. Germline CDR1 is SQVTM and CDR2 is ANQGSEA. With 3 bases removed from V and 4 bases from J, the gap between germline ends came to 12 bases. The CDR3 region is CSVEPLRGYGYTF. For the CDR3, the DNA is TGCAGCGTTGAGCCGTTACGGGGCTATGGCTACACCTTC.

The V call is TRBV5-1, the J call TRBJ2-2, with TRBD2 as a possible D gene (6 bases). The CDR3 is 17 amino acids. The V gene lost 0 bases and the J gene lost 6 bases, with 18 bases spanning the gap. CDR1 and CDR2 from the germline V gene are SGHRS and YFSETQ. The CDR3 DNA reads as TGCGCCAGCAGCTTGGCTGGGGCACGGACTATCTCCGGGGAGCTGTTTTTT. This codes for CASSLAGARTISGELFF.

This clonotype was seen a handful of times. The chain joins TRBV5-1 to TRBJ1-1, with D hard to call. Germline V gene data show CDR1 as SGHRS and CDR2 as YFSETQ. The CDR3 covers 12 residues. The V end was cut by 4 bases, the J end by 7 bases, with 11 bases between. CDR3: CASSPQPGEAFF. The CDR3 DNA is TGCGCCAGCAGCCCGCAGCCGGGTGAAGCTTTCTTT.